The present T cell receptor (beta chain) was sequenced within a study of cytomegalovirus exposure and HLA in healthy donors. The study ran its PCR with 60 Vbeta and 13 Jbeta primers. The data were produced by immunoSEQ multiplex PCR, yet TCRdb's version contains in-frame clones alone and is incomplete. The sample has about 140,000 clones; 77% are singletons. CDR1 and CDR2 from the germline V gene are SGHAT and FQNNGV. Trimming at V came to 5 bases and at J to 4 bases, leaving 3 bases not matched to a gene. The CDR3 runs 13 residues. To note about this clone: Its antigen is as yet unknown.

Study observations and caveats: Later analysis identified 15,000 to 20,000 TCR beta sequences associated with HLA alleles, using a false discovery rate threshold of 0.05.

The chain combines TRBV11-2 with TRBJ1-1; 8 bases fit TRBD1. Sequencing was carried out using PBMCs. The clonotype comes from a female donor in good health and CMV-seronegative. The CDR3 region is CASSPDRVTEAFF. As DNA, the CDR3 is TGTGCCAGCAGCCCGGACAGGGTCACTGAAGCTTTCTTT.